The clone carrying this T cell receptor beta chain was seen a handful of times. The time point denotes: blood at routine non-recurrence follow-up after resection. Sequencing was performed on whole RNA extracted from tumor and nontumor lung tissue, or from frozen PBMC, and the material was left unsorted. Every TCR cDNA molecule bore its own unique molecular identifier. MiXCR, run by TCRdb on the 5' RACE reads, gives a single entry per CDR3 protein. In the table there are roughly 99,000 distinct CDR3 sequences, just under 20% of which are singletons. CDR3 length equals 16 residues. Deletions cut 2 bases from V and 6 bases from J, with 19 bases between. Looked up from germline, CDR1 is SGHRS and CDR2 is YFSETQ. This sample was taken from a study of spatial heterogeneity in lung cancer.

The sequenced sample was PBMCs, obtained at follow-up. The V call is TRBV5-1, the J call TRBJ2-3, with D possibly being TRBD2 (6 bases). This TCR came from a male donor with early-stage non-small cell lung cancer. The CDR3 is CASSFQAGRSTDTQYF. As DNA, the CDR3 is TGCGCCAGCAGCTTTCAAGCGGGCCGCTCGACTGATACGCAGTATTTT.